This record covers a single T cell receptor beta chain. The target of this receptor is not known. The input lacks base qualities; no much larger clone sits a single base away. Using the deep immunoSEQ assay, TCR CDR3 regions were amplified from genomic DNA by multiplex PCR. For each cell subset, the extracted genomic DNA was distributed evenly across all wells of several immunoSEQ 96-well plates, and each plate served as one replicate. For sorted subsets, 200 to 250 ng of genomic DNA, equivalent to 25,000 to 35,000 T cell genomes, went into each replicate PCR. Purified libraries were measured with a Qubit 3.0 fluorometer, size-checked on a Bioanalyzer 2100, and measured again with the KAPA Library Quantification kit. Every immunoSEQ 96-well plate was sequenced on a dedicated single-read 150-cycle Illumina NextSeq 550 flow cell. From the authors' description of their analysis: The immunoSEQ output contained only junctional sequences without quality scores, so filtering could not match that applied to full-length reads. Sequences were annotated with PyIR, a Python wrapper for IgBLAST v1.9, using IMGT germline references to assign V/J genes and CDR3. Reads were filtered out if the reads had weak V/J assignments (E-value above 1e-6), no CDR3, stop codons, out-of-frame junctions, or ambiguous translated residues. V3J clonotypes were defined as sequences sharing the same inferred V gene, J gene, and CDR3 amino acid sequence. The percentage overlap between two repertoires was calculated by dividing the number of shared unique clonotypes by the size of the smaller repertoire. Repertoire richness was assessed with RTK rarefaction, the Chao1 estimator, and Recon v2.1 estimates of unobserved clonotypes. OLGA was used to compute generation probabilities for all TCRbeta clonotypes that the gDNA method yielded from a handful of donors. TCRdb provides this immuneACCESS table in a form limited to in-frame rearrangements. Some clones are lacking; in checked studies, under half of them reflect an unresolved V gene, and why the rest are absent is not known. The DNA gave D and trimming, while V, J and clone size come from that table. The sample table lists about 1 million clones, 65% to 80% of them with a count of one. 1.2% to 1.5% of the sample lies in the top ten.

The donors were healthy, HIV-negative adults who had no recently reported acute infections or vaccinations. All donors were Caucasian adults living in Nashville, Tennessee, USA. Magnetic negative selection was used to enrich CD4+ T cells, after which naive cells were positively selected on CD45RA and the negative fraction became the memory subset. Blood was collected by leukapheresis, and PBMCs were isolated by Ficoll-Histopaque density gradient centrifugation and then cryopreserved in liquid nitrogen vapor phase. Analytical flow cytometry was used to check the purity and quantity of each magnetically sorted T cell population. Genomic DNA was isolated from each sorted fraction and quantified by UV absorbance on a Nanodrop 2000c. The sample belongs to a study of shared clonotypes between healthy human individuals (dated by TCRdb to 2018 to 2020). A note on the overall study: The cohort included a few men and a couple of women between 18 and 49 years of age. To estimate repertoire size and how much clonotypes are shared between individuals, the study performed deep sequencing of blood TCR repertoires from 4 to 6 healthy adults. For each donor, three plates each were used for CD4 naive and CD4 memory, two plates were used for CD8 naive, and one plate was used for CD8 memory. To increase sequencing depth and limit assay-specific biases, TCR repertoire library preparation and sequencing were carried out by different laboratories using diverse techniques. Each donor's leukapheresis produced roughly between roughly 0.85 and 10 billion PBMCs. Results and caveats for the whole study, not just this receptor: Compared with non-shared clonotypes, clonotypes shared by all four sorted-subset donors had higher generation probabilities. Across four donors, approximately 5% of naive CD4, roughly 3.8% of naive CD8, approximately 2.5% of memory CD4, and approximately 0.4% of memory CD8 clonotypes were shared. Rarefaction of sorted-subset datasets indicated incomplete sequencing despite the large sequencing depth. Sampling was restricted to blood, and TCR repertoires in tissues likely differ from the TCR repertoires found in blood. Because the study included a small number of donors, the genetic and exposure-history diversity represented was limited. Pairwise subsampling led to the expectation that sequencing depth would affect the degree of clonotype sharing among donors. Naive subsets generally had larger estimated clonotype richness than memory subsets.

The cysteine opens and the phenylalanine closes a CDR3 of 15 amino acids. Just CDR3 DNA is preserved here, 45 bases in frame from base 1. Looking up the germline V gene (reference sequence) yields CDR1 LNHDA and CDR2 SQIVND. V was cut back by 2 bases and J by 2 bases, leaving a gap of 9 bases between them. The V and J genes are TRBV19 and TRBJ1-4; TRBD1 might be the D gene, on 5 matching bases. This sequence originates from a man between 18 and 29 years old in good health. Source material: memory CD4+ T cells sorted from blood. The cell subset or site label corresponds to: CD45RA-negative fraction. The DNA is TGTGCCAGTAGTATATCGGGGGGGACTAATGAAAAACTGTTTTTT. The translation is CASSISGGTNEKLFF.